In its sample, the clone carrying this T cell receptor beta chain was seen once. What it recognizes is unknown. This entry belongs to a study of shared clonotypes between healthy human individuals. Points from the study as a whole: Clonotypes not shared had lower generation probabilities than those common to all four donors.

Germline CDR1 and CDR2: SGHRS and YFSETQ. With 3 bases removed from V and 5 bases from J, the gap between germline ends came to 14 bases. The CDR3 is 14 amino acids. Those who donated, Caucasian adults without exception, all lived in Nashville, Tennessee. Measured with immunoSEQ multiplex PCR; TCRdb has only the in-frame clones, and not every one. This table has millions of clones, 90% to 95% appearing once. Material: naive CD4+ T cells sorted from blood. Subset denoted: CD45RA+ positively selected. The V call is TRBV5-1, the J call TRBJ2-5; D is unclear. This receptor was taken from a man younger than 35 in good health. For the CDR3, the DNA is TGCGCCAGCAGCTCTCGTTTAGGCAGGGAGACCCAGTACTTC. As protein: CASSSRLGRETQYF.